The 27 T cell receptor beta chains in this list originate from one sample, sequenced in a study of cytomegalovirus exposure and HLA in healthy donors. Primers for the PCR totalled 60 Vbeta and 13 Jbeta. Sequencing used immunoSEQ multiplex PCR; TCRdb keeps in-frame clones, though not all of them. The sample holds tens of thousands of clones, 73% seen once. Material for sequencing was PBMCs. All receptors derive from a man aged 18 to 30 in good health and CMV-seronegative.

This chain joins TRBV7-2 and TRBJ2-1; a weak D match, TRBD2 (5 bases). This CDR3 region has 14 residues. With 0 bases removed from V and 4 bases from J, the gap between germline ends came to 7 bases. Germline-derived CDR1 and CDR2 are SGHTA and FQGNSA. DNA for the CDR3: TGTGCCAGCAGCTTAGCGGAGGTATACAATGAGCAGTTCTTC. Protein: CASSLAEVYNEQFF.

Notes on this clone: This sample also contains other DNA sequences that code for the same CDR3. The chain has TRBV6-5 and TRBJ2-7; 7 nucleotides align to TRBD1. The germline V gene has CDR1 MNHEY and CDR2 SVGAGI. This CDR3 contains 13 residues. V was clipped by 3 bases and J by 2 bases; unmatched bases: 1. The CDR3 spells CASSYDRAYEQYF. The CDR3 bases are TGTGCCAGCAGTTATGACAGGGCCTACGAGCAGTACTTC.

The gene calls are TRBV7-3 and TRBJ2-7, with D possibly being TRBD1 (7 bases). The CDR3 is 13 amino acids. V lost 5 bases to trimming and J lost 7 bases, with 15 bases between them. The V gene's germline CDR1 is SGHTA and CDR2 FQGTGA. Here the CDR3 reads CASSVQPGGEQYF. The CDR3 DNA sequence: TGTGCCAGCAGCGTTCAGCCAGGGGGGGAGCAGTACTTC.

The rearrangement joins TRBV30 to TRBJ1-5; TRBD1 matches at 7 bases. V was pared by 5 bases and J by 6 bases, with 7 bases of the junction left unmatched. This CDR3 is 13 amino acids long. Germline V gene lookup returns CDR1 GTSNPN and CDR2 SVGIG (reference sequence). The CDR3 DNA follows: TGTGCCTGGGGGGAAACAGGGGTTCAGCCCCAGCATTTT. Translation: CAWGETGVQPQHF.

V usage is TRBV2 and J usage is TRBJ2-5, with D unclear. V lost 4 bases and J 5 bases, leaving 14 bases between the germline ends. Germline V gene data show CDR1 as SNHLY and CDR2 as FYNNEI. The CDR3 sequence is 14 residues long. CDR3 DNA: TGTGCCAGCAGTGGACGCGGTCGCCGGGAGACCCAGTACTTC. Protein product: CASSGRGRRETQYF.

This clone was seen more than once but under ten times. The V call is TRBV7-2, the J call TRBJ2-2, with TRBD2 as a possible D gene (6 bases). CDR3 size: 16 residues. V was trimmed by 4 bases and J by 5 bases, leaving 17 bases between them. Germline assignment: CDR1 SGHTA and CDR2 FQGNSA. The DNA for the CDR3 is TGTGCCAGCAGCTCCCCACTAGCCGAGGGTACCGGGGAGCTGTTTTTT. Its protein product is CASSSPLAEGTGELFF.

The chain's CDR3 is CASSLEREKLFF. The CDR3 coding sequence is TGTGCCAGCAGCTTAGAGCGAGAAAAACTGTTTTTT. The V gene is TRBV7-2, the J gene TRBJ1-4; no clear D. Germline lookup yields CDR1 SGHTA and CDR2 FQGNSA. V dropped 1 base and J dropped 8 bases, with 5 bases sitting between them. The CDR3 totals 12 residues.

The CDR3 DNA sequence: TGTGCCACCAGCAGAGACCTATTCCGGGACAGATCTAGCACAGATACGCAGTATTTT. It specifies CATSRDLFRDRSSTDTQYF. J is TRBJ2-3 and V is TRBV15; 7 bases are shared with TRBD1. V dropped 0 bases and J dropped 0; count of bases not matched to a gene: 12. CDR1 is LNHNV, CDR2 YYDKDF, per germline (reference sequence). CDR3 length: 19 amino acids.

The V gene is TRBV7-9, the J gene TRBJ2-7, with 12 bases matching TRBD2. After removal of 5 bases from V and 3 bases from J, the junction contained 5 bases not matched to a gene. CDR1 is SEHNR and CDR2 is FQNEAQ in the germline V gene (reference sequence). The CDR3 spans 15 residues. The DNA for the CDR3 is TGTGCCAGCAGCCAAGGACTAGCGGGAATCTACGAGCAGTACTTC. This gives the protein CASSQGLAGIYEQYF.

CDR3 amino acids: CASSITSSGEQYF. As DNA, the CDR3 is TGTGCCAGTAGTATCACCTCTTCGGGGGAGCAGTACTTC. The V gene is TRBV19, the J gene TRBJ2-7; tentatively, D is TRBD2 (5 bases). This CDR3 is 13 amino acids long. With 3 bases removed from V and 7 bases from J, the gap between germline ends came to 13 bases. In germline, CDR1 is LNHDA, CDR2 SQIVND (reference sequence).

This clone was seen a few times. This chain joins TRBV19 and TRBJ2-5, with a possible D match to TRBD2 (6 bases). CDR1 and CDR2 from the germline V gene are LNHDA and SQIVND (reference sequence). The CDR3 is 14 amino acids. The ends were cut back, 1 base at V and 9 bases at J, with 15 bases in the middle. CDR3 nucleotide sequence: TGTGCCAGTAGTATAGTGGAGGGGCCGGTGGCCCAGTACTTC. The encoded protein is CASSIVEGPVAQYF.

This chain links TRBV28 with TRBJ2-2; D possibly corresponds to TRBD1 (6 bases). This CDR3 region has 15 residues. In germline, CDR1 is MDHEN, CDR2 SYDVKM. Trimming removed 5 bases from V and 4 bases from J, with 14 bases in between. The CDR3 nucleotides are TGTGCCAGCAGTAGGGACACCCTCGGCACCGGGGAGCTGTTTTTT. Translating gives CASSRDTLGTGELFF.

This clone was counted a single time. The V and J genes are TRBV7-2 and TRBJ2-7, with D uncertain. Germline lookup yields CDR1 SGHTA and CDR2 FQGNSA. The V end was cut by 2 bases, the J end by 3 bases, with 5 bases between. This CDR3 has 12 amino acids. In DNA form, the CDR3 reads TGTGCCAGCAGCTTATCTCGCTACGAGCAGTACTTC. Its translation is CASSLSRYEQYF.

In its sample, this clone was seen a few times. The V call is TRBV5-1, the J call TRBJ2-7, with 10 bases matching TRBD1. The CDR3 extends over 14 amino acids. Germline V CDR1 and CDR2: SGHRS, YFSETQ. V gave up 4 bases and J gave up 3 bases; unmatched junction bases: 4. CDR3 DNA sequence: TGCGCCAGCAGCAAGGACAGGGGGTACTACGAGCAGTACTTC. Its translation is CASSKDRGYYEQYF.

The chain links TRBV30 to TRBJ1-6, with 9 bases aligning to TRBD1. Germline V gene data show CDR1 as GTSNPN and CDR2 as SVGIG (reference sequence). The CDR3 spans 13 residues. V lost 3 bases to trimming and J lost 10 bases; unmatched junction nucleotides: 4. The CDR3: CAWRDRGGSPLHF. The DNA for the CDR3 is TGTGCCTGGAGGGACAGGGGAGGATCACCCCTCCACTTT.

V gene TRBV7-9 combines with J gene TRBJ1-4, with a tentative D call TRBD1 (5 bases). The V gene's germline CDR1 is SEHNR and CDR2 FQNEAQ (reference sequence). V dropped 7 bases and J dropped 6 bases, with 15 bases sitting between them. The CDR3 covers 14 residues. CDR3 bases: TGTGCCAGCAAGGGTGGGGGGGGAGATGAAAAACTGTTTTTT. The encoded protein is CASKGGGGDEKLFF.

This chain uses TRBV30 with TRBJ1-3; TRBD1 is a possible D gene (5 bases). The CDR3 totals 14 residues. V shed 4 bases and J shed 2 bases, with 12 bases lying between them. Germline V lookup: CDR1 GTSNPN, CDR2 SVGIG (reference sequence). CDR3 DNA: TGTGCCTGGACCCCCGGGGGAACTGGAAACACCATATATTTT. It codes for CAWTPGGTGNTIYF.

The chain employs TRBV19 and TRBJ2-1; D may be TRBD2 (5 bases). The CDR3 length is 12 residues. Trimming shortened V by 3 bases and J by 9 bases, and 9 bases separated the two germline ends. Germline loops: CDR1 LNHDA, CDR2 SQIVND (reference sequence). The CDR3 loop is CASSIMAGEQFF. CDR3 coding DNA: TGTGCCAGTAGTATCATGGCGGGTGAGCAGTTCTTC.

V and J are TRBV6-5 and TRBJ1-1; weak D call: TRBD1 (6 bases). The CDR3 extends over 14 amino acids. The germline V and J ends were trimmed by 2 bases and 7 bases, with 14 bases remaining between them. In germline, CDR1 is MNHEY, CDR2 SVGAGI. The CDR3 DNA reads as TGTGCCAGCAGTTACCTCCCCAGGGGAATTGAAGCTTTCTTT. It yields the protein CASSYLPRGIEAFF.

The V and J genes are TRBV10-3 and TRBJ1-2; D is ambiguous. V was clipped by 5 bases and J by 4 bases, with 11 bases between them. The CDR3 loop spans 13 amino acids. CDR1 ENHRY and CDR2 SYGVKD come from the germline V gene. CDR3 nucleotides: TGTGCCATCAGTTCGGACTCCATCTATGGCTACACCTTC. It yields the protein CAISSDSIYGYTF.

V is TRBV6-1 and J is TRBJ2-5, with 10 bases that match TRBD1. The CDR3 extends over 15 amino acids. The V and J ends lost 9 bases and 7 bases, in that order; junction bases with no gene match: 14. From germline, CDR1 is MNHNS and CDR2 SASEGT. CDR3 sequence (DNA): TGTGCCAGTAACAGGGATCCCGGGACAGGGGCGACCCAGTACTTC. Protein sequence: CASNRDPGTGATQYF.

The V call is TRBV4-3, the J call TRBJ2-7, with 8 bases that match TRBD2. After removal of 5 bases from V and 4 bases from J, the junction contained 7 bases not matched to a gene. The CDR3 covers 14 residues. CDR1 is LGHNA and CDR2 is YSLEER in the germline V gene. CDR3 DNA: TGCGCCAGCAGCTCGGGACTAGGTCGTTACGAGCAGTACTTC. This translates into CASSSGLGRYEQYF.

CDR3 loop: CASSQGTSTDTQYF. The CDR3 nucleotides read TGCGCCAGCAGCCAGGGGACTAGCACAGATACGCAGTATTTT. This rearrangement joins TRBV4-3 to TRBJ2-3; D possibly corresponds to TRBD2 (6 bases). Germline V lookup: CDR1 LGHNA, CDR2 YSLEER. With 3 bases removed from V and 0 bases from J, the gap between germline ends came to 7 bases. The CDR3 totals 14 residues.

The chain employs TRBV11-3 and TRBJ2-2, with D hard to call. The V end lost 4 bases, the J end lost 4 bases, and 16 bases lay between the germline ends. From germline, CDR1 is SGHNT and CDR2 YENEEA. The CDR3 is made up of 16 amino acids. The CDR3 is CASSSHSSDITGELFF. CDR3 sequence (DNA): TGTGCCAGCAGCTCCCACTCATCCGATATCACCGGGGAGCTGTTTTTT.

V usage is TRBV4-2 and J usage is TRBJ2-1; the D gene is possibly TRBD2 (6 bases). This CDR3 comprises 18 residues. Trimming cost V 4 bases and J 5 bases, with 24 bases left between them. Germline V gene lookup returns CDR1 LGHNA and CDR2 YNFKEQ. This CDR3 reads CASSPLGAGVSGDNEQFF. CDR3 DNA sequence: TGTGCCAGCAGCCCCCTCGGAGCGGGCGTCTCGGGAGACAATGAGCAGTTCTTC.

In its sample, this clone was seen a few times. The chain combines TRBV10-3 with TRBJ2-3; TRBD1 might be the D (5 bases). V gave up 10 bases and J gave up 0 bases, with 14 bases separating them. The CDR3 sequence is 14 residues long. Germline-derived CDR1 and CDR2 are ENHRY and SYGVKD. The CDR3 region has the DNA TGTGCCAGCGGTACAGGAACTAGCACAGATACGCAGTATTTT. It translates to CASGTGTSTDTQYF.

DNA of the CDR3: TGTGCCAGCAGTTACACCAGGACAGCTCCCAACTATGGCTACACCTTC. The encoded protein is CASSYTRTAPNYGYTF. V and J are TRBV6-5 and TRBJ1-2, with D perhaps matching TRBD1 (6 bases). Trimming left V 2 bases short and J 2 bases short, with 15 bases between. The germline CDR1 and CDR2 sequences are MNHEY and SVGAGI. CDR3 length: 16 residues.